This TCR beta chain was sequenced for a study of early T cells in non-severe SARS-CoV-2 infection. In the study overall: Sequenced material consisted of bulk RNA (from unsorted whole blood), and chains were unpaired. General study results and limits: Matching against VDJdb likely underestimated virus-specific expansions, favoring anti-spike CD8.

In the case of this clonotype: The antigen remains unidentified.

Each cDNA molecule carried a unique molecular identifier. Via MiXCR, TCRdb re-called the 5' RACE reads, giving one row per CDR3 protein. Among around 80,000 distinct CDR3 sequences, around 9.3% were seen once, and the ten largest hold around 7.5%. From germline, CDR1 is LNHDA and CDR2 SQIVND (reference sequence). The CDR3 runs 15 residues. V was clipped by 7 bases and J by 4 bases, with 19 bases between them. The genes are TRBV19 and TRBJ1-2; no clear D gene. This TCR was sampled from an adult who was a healthcare worker with PCR-confirmed SARS-CoV-2 infection or an uninfected control (not recorded which). Sequenced here: whole blood, sampled at baseline. As DNA, the CDR3 is TGTGCCAGTAACCCGATAGTTGGAGTCCCCTATGGCTACACCTTC. Amino acids: CASNPIVGVPYGYTF.